Each of the 3 T cell receptor beta chains below was sequenced from the same sample in a study of blood T cell repertoires in COVID-19. Data came from immunoSEQ multiplex PCR; TCRdb stores just in-frame clones and leaves some out. The sample lists 150,000 to 200,000 clones; 70% to 90% were seen once. The sequenced sample was peripheral blood. Every receptor here comes from a man between 60 and 75 years old with acute or convalescent COVID-19.

The gene calls are TRBV5-6 and TRBJ1-5; a weak D match, TRBD1 (5 bases). V lost 3 bases and J 5 bases, leaving 9 bases between the germline ends. Germline V CDR1 and CDR2: SGHDT, YYEEEE. The CDR3 runs to 13 residues. This CDR3 is CASSYGGDQPQHF. The CDR3 coding sequence is TGTGCCAGCAGCTACGGGGGGGATCAGCCCCAGCATTTT.

This clone was seen only a few times. The rearrangement joins TRBV6-5 to TRBJ1-4; unclear D gene. The length of the CDR3 is 14 residues. CDR1 is MNHEY and CDR2 is SVGAGI in the germline V gene. Trimming removed 0 bases at V and 5 bases at J, with 7 bases between. The CDR3 nucleotides are TGTGCCAGCAGTTACTCGACTTCGAATGAAAAACTGTTTTTT. It is translated as CASSYSTSNEKLFF.

The chain employs TRBV6-5 and TRBJ2-3, with D possibly being TRBD1 (6 bases). V dropped 4 bases and J dropped 1 base, with 9 bases sitting between them. Germline CDR1 reads MNHEY; CDR2 reads SVGAGI. The CDR3 extends over 14 amino acids. This chain's CDR3 is CASSSKGGTDTQYF. The CDR3 nucleotides read TGTGCCAGCAGTTCAAAGGGGGGCACAGATACGCAGTATTTT.